This T cell receptor (beta chain) was sequenced in a study of cytomegalovirus exposure and HLA in healthy donors. The V gene's germline CDR1 is SGHDT and CDR2 YYEEEE. Trimming removed 5 bases from V and 2 bases from J, with 13 bases in between. This CDR3 spans 14 amino acids. It was with 60 Vbeta and 13 Jbeta primers that the PCR ran. Produced via immunoSEQ multiplex PCR; TCRdb's table is partial and in-frame only. The sample lists 150,000 or so clones, roughly 79% occurring once. This clone has a handful of counts. The chain employs TRBV5-6 and TRBJ2-5; D may be TRBD1 (6 bases). This clonotype originated in a man younger than 30 in good health and CMV-seronegative. The sequenced sample was PBMCs. Here the CDR3 reads CASSLRTAQETQYF. CDR3 DNA sequence: TGTGCCAGCAGTCTCCGGACAGCACAAGAGACCCAGTACTTC.